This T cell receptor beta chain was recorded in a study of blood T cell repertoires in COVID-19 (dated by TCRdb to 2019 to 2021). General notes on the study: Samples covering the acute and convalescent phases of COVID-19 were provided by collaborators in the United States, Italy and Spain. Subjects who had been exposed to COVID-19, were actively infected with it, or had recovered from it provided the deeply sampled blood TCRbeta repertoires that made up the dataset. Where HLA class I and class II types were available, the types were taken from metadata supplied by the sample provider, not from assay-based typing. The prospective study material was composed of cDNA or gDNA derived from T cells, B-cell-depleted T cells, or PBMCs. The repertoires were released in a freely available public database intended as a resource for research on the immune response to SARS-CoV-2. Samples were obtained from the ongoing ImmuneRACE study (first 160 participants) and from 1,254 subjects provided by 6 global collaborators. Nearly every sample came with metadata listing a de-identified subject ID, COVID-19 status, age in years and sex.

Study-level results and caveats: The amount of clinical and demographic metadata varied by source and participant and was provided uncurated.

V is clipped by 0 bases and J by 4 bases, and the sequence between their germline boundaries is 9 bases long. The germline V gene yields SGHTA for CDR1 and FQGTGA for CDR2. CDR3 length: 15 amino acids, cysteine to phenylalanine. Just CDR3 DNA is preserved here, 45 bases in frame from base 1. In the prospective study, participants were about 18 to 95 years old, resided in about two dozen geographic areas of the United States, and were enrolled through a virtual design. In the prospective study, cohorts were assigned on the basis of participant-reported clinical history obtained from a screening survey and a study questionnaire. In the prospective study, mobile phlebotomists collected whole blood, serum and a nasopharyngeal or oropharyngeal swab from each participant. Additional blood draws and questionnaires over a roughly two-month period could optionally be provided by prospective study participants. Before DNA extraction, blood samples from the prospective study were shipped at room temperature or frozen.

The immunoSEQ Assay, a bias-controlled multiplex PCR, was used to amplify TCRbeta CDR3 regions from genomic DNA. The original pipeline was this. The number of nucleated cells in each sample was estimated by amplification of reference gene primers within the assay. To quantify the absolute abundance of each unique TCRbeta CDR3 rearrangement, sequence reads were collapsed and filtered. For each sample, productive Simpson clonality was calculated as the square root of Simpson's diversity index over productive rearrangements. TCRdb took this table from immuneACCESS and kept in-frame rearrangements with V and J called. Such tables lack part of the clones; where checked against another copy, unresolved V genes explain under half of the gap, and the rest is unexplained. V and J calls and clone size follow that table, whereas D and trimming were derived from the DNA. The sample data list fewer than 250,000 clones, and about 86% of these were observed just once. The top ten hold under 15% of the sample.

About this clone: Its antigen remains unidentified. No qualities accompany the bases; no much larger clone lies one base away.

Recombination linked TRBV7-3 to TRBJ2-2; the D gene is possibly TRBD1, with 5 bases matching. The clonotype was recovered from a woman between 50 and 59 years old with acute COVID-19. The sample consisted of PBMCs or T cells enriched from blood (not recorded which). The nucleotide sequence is TGTGCCAGCAGCTTAACGGGGCTACCCACCGGGGAGCTGTTTTTT. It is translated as CASSLTGLPTGELFF.